The rows below give T cell receptor beta chains drawn from one sample of a study of blood T cell repertoires in COVID-19. Assay: immunoSEQ multiplex PCR; the TCRdb copy retains only in-frame clones and omits some. This repertoire shows roughly 300,000 clones, 80% to 95% found once; its top ten account for under 20%. The sample was PBMCs or T cells enriched from blood (not recorded which). These TCRs come from a woman aged 25 to 39 who had recovered from COVID-19. The CDR3 runs from the conserved cysteine through the conserved F or W. Each record gives: D gene, V gene, J gene, clone size, CDR3 DNA, CDR3 protein. The D gene is left open where the match is weak. A clone size is listed for some rows: how often the clone was seen (once, few, many), or a class if it is expanded.

D gene: TRBD1; V gene: TRBV7-9; J gene: TRBJ2-7; clone size: -; CDR3 DNA: TGTGCCAGCAGCCTCGCCGGGACAGCATTCCACGAGCAGTACTTC; CDR3 protein: CASSLAGTAFHEQYF
D gene: -; V gene: TRBV5-1; J gene: TRBJ2-5; clone size: -; CDR3 DNA: TGCGCCAGGGTCGGGGGCCAAGAGACCCAGTACTTC; CDR3 protein: CARVGGQETQYF
D gene: -; V gene: TRBV9; J gene: TRBJ2-5; clone size: -; CDR3 DNA: TGTGCCAGCAGCGTATCCGGGGAGCTCTCGGAGACCCAGTACTTC; CDR3 protein: CASSVSGELSETQYF
D gene: TRBD1; V gene: TRBV7-6; J gene: TRBJ1-5; clone size: -; CDR3 DNA: TGTGCCAGCAGCTTAGGAGACAGGGGATTACATCAGCCCCAGCATTTT; CDR3 protein: CASSLGDRGLHQPQHF
D gene: TRBD1; V gene: TRBV2; J gene: TRBJ1-1; clone size: -; CDR3 DNA: TGTGCCAGCAGTGTAGGGGGCGCACACCCTGAAGCTTTCTTT; CDR3 protein: CASSVGGAHPEAFF
D gene: -; V gene: TRBV4-3; J gene: TRBJ1-1; clone size: -; CDR3 DNA: TGCGCCAGCAGCCAAGGTCAGAGGTCAATCACTGAAGCTTTCTTT; CDR3 protein: CASSQGQRSITEAFF
D gene: TRBD1; V gene: TRBV5-1; J gene: TRBJ1-2; clone size: few; CDR3 DNA: TGCGCCAGCAGCTTGGGACAGGGAGGTGGCTACACCTTC; CDR3 protein: CASSLGQGGGYTF
D gene: TRBD1; V gene: TRBV5-1; J gene: TRBJ1-1; clone size: -; CDR3 DNA: TGCGCCAGCAGATCAGGACAGGGCACTGAAGCTTTCTTT; CDR3 protein: CASRSGQGTEAFF
D gene: -; V gene: TRBV7-9; J gene: TRBJ2-1; clone size: -; CDR3 DNA: TGTGCCAGCAGCTTGAGCAGCGGCAATGAGCAGTTCTTC; CDR3 protein: CASSLSSGNEQFF
D gene: -; V gene: TRBV27; J gene: TRBJ2-6; clone size: -; CDR3 DNA: TGTGCCAGCAGACGGGAGACAGCAGCGCCTGGGGCCAACGTCCTGACTTTC; CDR3 protein: CASRRETAAPGANVLTF
D gene: -; V gene: TRBV7-2; J gene: TRBJ2-1; clone size: -; CDR3 DNA: TGTGCCAGCAGCTTAGACCCCCGGGGAGTGAACTACAATGAGCAGTTCTTC; CDR3 protein: CASSLDPRGVNYNEQFF
D gene: -; V gene: TRBV5-1; J gene: TRBJ1-2; clone size: -; CDR3 DNA: TGCGCCAGCAGCTTGGGGCCCCGGGGGGCAGGCTATGGCTACACCTTC; CDR3 protein: CASSLGPRGAGYGYTF
D gene: -; V gene: TRBV4-3; J gene: TRBJ1-2; clone size: -; CDR3 DNA: TGCGCCAGCAGCCAAGATTGGGCAGGCTATGGCTACACCTTC; CDR3 protein: CASSQDWAGYGYTF
D gene: -; V gene: TRBV9; J gene: TRBJ1-5; clone size: -; CDR3 DNA: TGTGCCAGCAGCGTAGCTCCCAATCAGCCCCAGCATTTT; CDR3 protein: CASSVAPNQPQHF
D gene: TRBD1; V gene: TRBV7-2; J gene: TRBJ1-5; clone size: -; CDR3 DNA: TGTGCCAGCAGACAACAGGGGTTCAATCAGCCCCAGCATTTT; CDR3 protein: CASRQQGFNQPQHF
D gene: TRBD1; V gene: TRBV5-4; J gene: TRBJ2-7; clone size: -; CDR3 DNA: TGTGCCAGCAGCTTGGCCCGGGACAGGGTGCGAGAGCAGTACTTC; CDR3 protein: CASSLARDRVREQYF
D gene: -; V gene: TRBV2; J gene: TRBJ2-4; clone size: once; CDR3 DNA: TGTGCCAGCAAGACAGAACTAGCCAAAAACATTCAGTACTTC; CDR3 protein: CASKTELAKNIQYF
D gene: TRBD2; V gene: TRBV5-1; J gene: TRBJ2-3; clone size: few; CDR3 DNA: TGCGCCAGCAGCACCGGGGGGGCCACAGATACGCAGTATTTT; CDR3 protein: CASSTGGATDTQYF
D gene: -; V gene: TRBV7-2; J gene: TRBJ2-7; clone size: once; CDR3 DNA: TGTGCCAGCAGCTTACAGGGGACCTACGAGCAGTACTTC; CDR3 protein: CASSLQGTYEQYF
D gene: -; V gene: TRBV7-8; J gene: TRBJ1-1; clone size: -; CDR3 DNA: TGTGCCAGCAGCGCGTGGGGGGAAATGAACACTGAAGCTTTCTTT; CDR3 protein: CASSAWGEMNTEAFF
D gene: -; V gene: TRBV7-2; J gene: TRBJ2-3; clone size: -; CDR3 DNA: TGTGCCAGCAGCCCATACGCGGGGCGCACAGATACGCAGTATTTT; CDR3 protein: CASSPYAGRTDTQYF
D gene: -; V gene: TRBV27; J gene: TRBJ2-2; clone size: -; CDR3 DNA: TGTGCCAGCAGTTTCCAGGGACTCGGCACCGGGGAGCTGTTTTTT; CDR3 protein: CASSFQGLGTGELFF
D gene: -; V gene: TRBV7-2; J gene: TRBJ2-7; clone size: -; CDR3 DNA: TGTGCCAGCAGCTTATACGGCGGGGCCCCGTACTTC; CDR3 protein: CASSLYGGAPYF
D gene: -; V gene: TRBV29-1; J gene: TRBJ2-7; clone size: -; CDR3 DNA: TGCAGCGCCCGCTCTAGCGTAAGCTACGAGCAGTACTTC; CDR3 protein: CSARSSVSYEQYF
D gene: -; V gene: TRBV5-1; J gene: TRBJ2-5; clone size: -; CDR3 DNA: TGCGCCAGCAGCTTGGAGGGGATAACAGAGACCCAGTACTTC; CDR3 protein: CASSLEGITETQYF
D gene: TRBD2; V gene: TRBV19; J gene: TRBJ2-7; clone size: -; CDR3 DNA: TGTGCCAGTAGTATAGTGGGTAGCGGGAGTCTCGGGACCTACGAGCAGTACTTC; CDR3 protein: CASSIVGSGSLGTYEQYF
D gene: TRBD1; V gene: TRBV9; J gene: TRBJ1-2; clone size: -; CDR3 DNA: TGTGCCAGCAGCGTTATGGGACAGGGGGATGGCTACACCTTC; CDR3 protein: CASSVMGQGDGYTF
D gene: TRBD1; V gene: TRBV19; J gene: TRBJ1-2; clone size: -; CDR3 DNA: TGTGCCAGTAGTTTCTTGCCGGGACAGGGGTTTTCTAACTATGGCTACACCTTC; CDR3 protein: CASSFLPGQGFSNYGYTF
D gene: -; V gene: TRBV5-6; J gene: TRBJ1-2; clone size: -; CDR3 DNA: TGTGCCAGCAGCTTGCAGGGGTCTAACTATGGCTACACCTTC; CDR3 protein: CASSLQGSNYGYTF
D gene: -; V gene: TRBV9; J gene: TRBJ2-7; clone size: -; CDR3 DNA: TGTGCCAGCAGCGTAGCTTTCGGGAGTTACGAGCAGTACTTC; CDR3 protein: CASSVAFGSYEQYF